This T cell receptor (beta chain) originates from a study of CD8+CD57+ T cells in acquired aplastic anemia. The CDR3 runs 17 residues. Germline V CDR1 and CDR2: KGHDR, SFDVKD. After removal of 0 bases from V and 10 bases from J, the junction contained 11 bases not matched to a gene. Sequenced patients had shown CD8+CD57+ cell expansion by flow cytometry. This clonotype was seen many times. TCR beta VDJ and CDR3 profiling used genomic DNA as template. One entry per CDR3 protein, called by TCRdb with MiXCR from the reads. The repertoire holds about 180,000 distinct CDR3 sequences, with around 50% as singletons.

This clonotype was obtained from a human donor with aplastic anemia. The chain has TRBV24-1 and TRBJ2-2, with 9 bases lining up with TRBD1. The sample comprised sorted CD4+, CD8+, or CD8+CD57+ T cells (not recorded which) from PBMCs. The DNA of the CDR3 is TGTGCCACCAGTGATTTGCCCGGACAGGGGTATGGGGAGGAGCTGTTTTTT. This encodes CATSDLPGQGYGEELFF.